One sample yielded the 2 T cell receptor beta chains listed below, sequenced in a study of T cell responses to AZD1222 COVID-19 vaccine. Sequenced by immunoSEQ multiplex PCR; TCRdb stores in-frame clones only, minus some. Counted here are about 180,000 clones, around 90% occurring once; the ten biggest clones make up about 3%. The sample here was peripheral blood, taken on day 0 of AZD1222 vaccination. The receptors here all came from an adult in good health.

Details on this clone: At the DNA level, this CDR3 is encoded by other sequences in the same sample as well. The chain has TRBV18 and TRBJ1-1, with no clear D. The CDR3 consists of 12 residues. Trimming took 3 bases from V and 8 from J, leaving 10 bases between them. In germline, CDR1 is KGHSH, CDR2 LQKENI. The CDR3 loop is CASSPRRPEAFF. Here the CDR3 DNA reads TGTGCCAGCTCACCTCGACGGCCCGAAGCTTTCTTT.

This clone was seen only once. V and J are TRBV2 and TRBJ1-2, with 9 bases that match TRBD1. Germline CDR1 is SNHLY and CDR2 is FYNNEI. This CDR3 comprises 13 residues. V gave up 5 bases and J gave up 7 bases; unmatched junction bases: 5. In DNA, the CDR3 is TGTGCCAGCAGTTGGGACAGGGTCTCTGGCTACACCTTC. This translates into CASSWDRVSGYTF.